These T cell receptor beta chains were read from a single sample in a study of blood T cell repertoires in COVID-19. Assay used: immunoSEQ multiplex PCR; TCRdb lists only in-frame clones, some missing. The repertoire holds about 24,000 clones, about 81% seen once, with 7% to 10% in the top ten. Source material: peripheral blood. The receptor set was obtained from a human donor in a cohort sampled during active COVID-19. Both conserved end residues are part of each CDR3. A D gene is named only where the DNA matches it firmly. Some rows have no size entry. The others give once, few or many, or a class for an expanded clone.

>TRBJ1-2|.|TRBV27|.
CASSLSDLRGGYTF
TGTGCCAGCAGTTTATCTGACCTTAGAGGGGGCTACACCTTC
>TRBJ1-1|.|TRBV9|TRBD1
CASSPQGAVRGTEAFF
TGTGCCAGCAGCCCCCAGGGGGCTGTTAGGGGCACTGAAGCTTTCTTT
>TRBJ2-1|.|TRBV12-3/TRBV12-4|.
CASSLAAEQFF
TGTGCCAGCAGTTTAGCGGCTGAGCAGTTCTTC
>TRBJ1-4|.|TRBV4-3|.
CASSRTPDSRNEKLFF
TGCGCCAGCAGCCGTACCCCAGACAGTAGGAATGAAAAACTGTTTTTT
>TRBJ2-3|.|TRBV27|TRBD1
CASTYRGPPLDTQYF
TGTGCCAGCACCTACAGGGGCCCACCGCTCGATACGCAGTATTTT
>TRBJ2-1|few|TRBV19|TRBD1
CASSVYRGQLNNEQFF
TGTGCCAGTAGTGTATACAGGGGGCAGCTCAACAATGAGCAGTTCTTC
>TRBJ2-1|.|TRBV30|TRBD2
CAWSLGLAHNEQFF
TGTGCCTGGTCACTGGGACTAGCGCACAATGAGCAGTTCTTC
>TRBJ2-5|.|TRBV11-2|.
CASRYQTGLKETQYF
TGTGCCAGCAGATATCAGACAGGCCTAAAAGAGACCCAGTACTTC
>TRBJ1-2|.|TRBV27|.
CASSLTGGPDYGYTF
TGTGCCAGCAGTTTAACCGGGGGGCCCGACTATGGCTACACCTTC
>TRBJ2-5|.|TRBV9|.
CASSVRDKQTETQYF
TGTGCCAGCAGCGTTCGGGACAAGCAGACAGAGACCCAGTACTTC
>TRBJ1-1|.|TRBV18|TRBD1
CATTMGQPVRGVEAFF
TGTGCCACCACAATGGGACAGCCTGTTAGAGGGGTAGAAGCTTTCTTT
>TRBJ1-1|few|TRBV10-3|.
CAIRPSGTHNTEAFF
TGTGCCATTAGACCAAGCGGGACACATAACACTGAAGCTTTCTTT
>TRBJ2-1|.|TRBV5-4|.
CASSPRGGYTYNEQFF
TGTGCCAGCAGCCCCCGCGGTGGGTATACCTACAATGAGCAGTTCTTC
>TRBJ2-7|.|TRBV29-1|.
CSVGEGGYEQYF
TGCAGCGTTGGGGAGGGGGGGTACGAGCAGTACTTC
>TRBJ1-5|.|TRBV30|.
CAWSLSYNQPQHF
TGTGCCTGGAGCCTATCCTACAATCAGCCCCAGCATTTT
>TRBJ2-3|.|TRBV4-3|.
CASSQGASTRRTDTQYF
TGCGCCAGCAGCCAAGGGGCCTCCACGAGACGCACAGATACGCAGTATTTT
>TRBJ2-1|once|TRBV23-1|.
CASSPPRSAYNEQFF
TGCGCCAGCAGTCCGCCCCGGTCGGCCTACAATGAGCAGTTCTTC
>TRBJ1-4|.|TRBV7-9|.
CASSLAGNGEKLFF
TGTGCCAGCAGCTTGGCGGGGAACGGAGAAAAACTGTTTTTT
>TRBJ1-4|once|TRBV23-1|.
CASSQSREKLFF
TGCGCCAGCAGTCAATCGCGAGAAAAACTGTTTTTT
>TRBJ1-5|.|TRBV2|.
CASSYQGLSQPQHF
TGTGCCAGCAGTTACCAGGGGTTGAGTCAGCCCCAGCATTTT
>TRBJ2-7|.|TRBV4-2|.
CASSHQGISSYEQYF
TGTGCCAGCAGCCATCAGGGTATCAGCTCCTACGAGCAGTACTTC
>TRBJ2-1|.|TRBV10-3|.
CAISEQVGYNEQFF
TGTGCCATCAGTGAGCAGGTCGGTTACAATGAGCAGTTCTTC
>TRBJ1-2|.|TRBV6-2/TRBV6-3|TRBD1
CASSSTGGSLGGYTF
TGTGCCAGCAGTTCGACAGGGGGATCGTTAGGTGGCTACACCTTC
>TRBJ2-7|few|TRBV27|TRBD1
CASSSRPGQGGSYEQYF
TGTGCCAGCAGTTCCCGCCCGGGACAGGGGGGTTCCTACGAGCAGTACTTC
>TRBJ2-7|.|TRBV29-1|TRBD1
CSVVRQGAYEQYF
TGCAGCGTTGTGCGCCAGGGGGCTTACGAGCAGTACTTC
>TRBJ2-7|.|TRBV16|.
CASSQLAPPYEQYF
TGTGCCAGCAGCCAATTAGCACCCCCCTACGAGCAGTACTTC
>TRBJ2-7|.|TRBV28|.
CATRTGQSEQYF
TGCGCGACGCGAACAGGGCAAAGCGAGCAGTACTTC
>TRBJ2-3|.|TRBV6-5|TRBD2
CASSYQGLAGGVWYF
TGTGCCAGCAGTTACCAGGGACTAGCGGGGGGGGTTTGGTATTTT
>TRBJ1-1|.|TRBV27|.
CASSPWRVTEAFF
TGTGCCAGCAGTCCCTGGAGGGTGACTGAAGCTTTCTTT
>TRBJ2-7|.|TRBV30|TRBD1
CAWSVKDEGTDIYEQYF
TGTGCCTGGAGTGTAAAGGATGAGGGGACAGACATCTACGAGCAGTACTTC
>TRBJ2-7|.|TRBV20-1|TRBD1
CSASTWGQGSSYEQYF
TGCAGTGCTAGTACCTGGGGACAGGGGAGCTCCTACGAGCAGTACTTC
>TRBJ2-7|.|TRBV4-2|TRBD1
CASSQPGQVPYEQYF
TGTGCCAGCAGCCAACCCGGACAGGTCCCCTACGAGCAGTACTTC
>TRBJ1-3|.|TRBV7-6|.
CASSYLLGDTGNTIYF
TGTGCCAGCAGCTACCTCCTCGGGGACACTGGAAACACCATATATTTT
>TRBJ1-2|.|TRBV5-1|TRBD1
CASSPAGTGVRGYTF
TGCGCCAGCAGCCCAGCCGGGACAGGGGTTCGAGGCTACACCTTC
>TRBJ2-1|.|TRBV5-6|TRBD1
CASSAGQGYNEQFF
TGTGCCAGCAGCGCGGGACAGGGGTACAATGAGCAGTTCTTC
>TRBJ2-2|.|TRBV3-1/TRBV3-2|TRBD2
CASSQDRLAGGAGELFF
TGTGCCAGCAGCCAAGATAGGCTAGCGGGAGGGGCCGGGGAGCTGTTTTTT
>TRBJ2-2|.|TRBV5-4|TRBD1
CASSLRQGHGELFF
TGTGCCAGCAGCCTAAGACAGGGCCACGGGGAGCTGTTTTTT
>TRBJ2-1|.|TRBV30|TRBD2
CAWMRLADYNEQFF
TGTGCCTGGATGAGACTAGCGGACTACAATGAGCAGTTCTTC
>TRBJ2-7|.|TRBV7-8|.
CASSLGGPSYEQYF
TGTGCCAGCAGCCTCGGGGGGCCCTCCTACGAGCAGTACTTC
>TRBJ1-2|.|TRBV5-4|.
CASSLDQIGYTF
TGTGCCAGCAGCTTGGACCAGATTGGCTACACCTTC
>TRBJ2-1|.|TRBV11-3|.
CASSYRQNSYNEQFF
TGTGCCAGCAGCTATAGACAGAACTCCTACAATGAGCAGTTCTTC
>TRBJ2-5|.|TRBV7-6|.
CASSPRTRQETQYF
TGTGCCAGCAGCCCCCGGACACGCCAAGAGACCCAGTACTTC
>TRBJ1-6|.|TRBV18|.
CASSPDAGGSPLHF
TGTGCCAGCTCACCGGACGCGGGAGGTTCACCCCTCCACTTT
>TRBJ2-7|.|TRBV28|.
CASSSGGGGGDEQYF
TGTGCCAGCAGTTCCGGTGGAGGGGGCGGCGACGAGCAGTACTTC
>TRBJ1-2|.|TRBV19|.
CASSMAGNGYTF
TGTGCCAGTAGTATGGCGGGCAATGGCTACACCTTC
>TRBJ1-6|.|TRBV18|.
CASSPIKQGNSPLHF
TGTGCCAGCTCACCAATCAAACAGGGTAATTCACCCCTCCACTTT
>TRBJ2-5|.|TRBV9|TRBD1
CASSAGTEQETQYF
TGTGCCAGCAGTGCAGGGACAGAACAAGAGACCCAGTACTTC
>TRBJ1-2|.|TRBV27|.
CASSFRGGYGYTF
TGTGCCAGCAGTTTTCGGGGAGGCTATGGCTACACCTTC
>TRBJ2-7|large|TRBV5-6|TRBD1
CASSFLTGGLYEQYF
TGTGCCAGCAGCTTCCTGACAGGGGGCCTCTACGAGCAGTACTTC
>TRBJ1-5|.|TRBV7-2|TRBD1
CASSLGGQGARPQHF
TGTGCCAGCAGCTTAGGCGGACAGGGGGCGCGGCCCCAGCATTTT
>TRBJ1-4|.|TRBV4-3|TRBD1
CASSQVGGQNEKLFF
TGCGCCAGCAGCCAAGTTGGGGGACAGAATGAAAAACTGTTTTTT
>TRBJ1-4|.|TRBV29-1|TRBD1
CSVEDRARTGRKLFF
TGCAGCGTTGAAGATCGTGCTCGGACAGGGCGAAAACTGTTTTTT
>TRBJ2-3|.|TRBV6-6|TRBD2
CASSYSTMRETDTQYF
TGTGCCAGCAGTTACTCGACTATGCGGGAGACAGATACGCAGTATTTT